This is a list of T cell receptor beta chains from one sample in a study of shared clonotypes between healthy human individuals. Clones were read by immunoSEQ multiplex PCR, and TCRdb kept only the in-frame ones, dropping some. The profile shows 2 million to 2.5 million clones, about 94% of them singletons. Material for sequencing was naive CD4+ T cells sorted from blood. These receptors originate from a man aged 18 to 29 in good health. CDR3s include the opening cysteine and the closing phenylalanine or tryptophan. D genes are given only for firm matches. Part of the rows lack a size; the others show once, few, many or a class for expanded clones.

clone_size	v_call	d_call	j_call	cdr3_nt	cdr3_aa
.	TRBV6-1	TRBD1	TRBJ1-2	TGTGCCACAGGGGGGGACGCCGGGATTAACTATGGCTACACCTTC	CATGGDAGINYGYTF
once	TRBV10-3	TRBD2	TRBJ2-3	TGTGCCATCAGTGACGCTCTGGCGGGAGGAACAGATACGCAGTATTTT	CAISDALAGGTDTQYF
.	TRBV4-2	.	TRBJ1-5	TGTGCCAGCAGCCGAGCTGAAGGAACAGGCATGAATCAGCCCCAGCATTTT	CASSRAEGTGMNQPQHF
.	TRBV2	.	TRBJ1-2	TGTGCCAGCTCGGTCGGGGCCCAGGGTGATGGCTACACCTTC	CASSVGAQGDGYTF
.	TRBV6-5	TRBD2	TRBJ2-3	TGTGCCAGCAGTTACGTAGGGACTAGCGGGGCTACGCAGTATTTT	CASSYVGTSGATQYF
.	TRBV30	.	TRBJ1-2	TGTGCCTGGAGTGTACTACAGGGCTATGGCTACACCTTC	CAWSVLQGYGYTF
.	TRBV18	.	TRBJ1-2	TGTGCCAGCTCACCGACAGGAGGGGGCTACACCTTC	CASSPTGGGYTF
.	TRBV2	.	TRBJ2-3	TGTGCCAGCAGGACGGACCAGAACCCCACAGATACGCAGTATTTT	CASRTDQNPTDTQYF
.	TRBV5-4	.	TRBJ1-6	TGTGCCAGCAGCCGCCGTCAGGGACGGGGAAATTCACCCCTCCACTTT	CASSRRQGRGNSPLHF
.	TRBV12-5	TRBD2	TRBJ2-7	TGTGCTAGTGGTCCCGGGACTAACTTTTACGAGCAGTACTTC	CASGPGTNFYEQYF
.	TRBV9	.	TRBJ2-5	TGTGCCAGCAGCGTAGGGGCTAACCAAGAGACCCAGTACTTC	CASSVGANQETQYF
.	TRBV5-4	.	TRBJ2-6	TGTGCCAGCAGCACCGGGACATCTGGGGCCAACGTCCTGACTTTC	CASSTGTSGANVLTF
.	TRBV28	.	TRBJ2-3	TGTGCCAGCAGTTTGCAGCGGCGTCACACAGATACGCAGTATTTT	CASSLQRRHTDTQYF
.	TRBV10-3	TRBD2	TRBJ2-3	TGTGCCATCAGCAGGACTAGCGGCACAGATACGCAGTATTTT	CAISRTSGTDTQYF
.	TRBV5-1	TRBD1	TRBJ1-2	TGCGCCAGCAGCCGGGACGTACAGGGGAACTATGGCTACACCTTC	CASSRDVQGNYGYTF
.	TRBV9	TRBD1	TRBJ1-2	TGTGCCAGCAGCGTAGCAGGGGGAAATGGCTACACCTTC	CASSVAGGNGYTF
.	TRBV27	.	TRBJ1-5	TGTGCCAGCAGTAGGATCGGGAGCAATCAGCCCCAGCATTTT	CASSRIGSNQPQHF
.	TRBV18	.	TRBJ2-2	TGTGCCAGCTCACCTTACGACTTCTTATCCGGGGAGCTGTTTTTT	CASSPYDFLSGELFF
.	TRBV6-5	.	TRBJ2-7	TGTGCCAGCAGTTACCTAGTTTCCGACGAGCAGTACTTC	CASSYLVSDEQYF
once	TRBV6-1	TRBD1	TRBJ2-7	TGTGCCAGCGAGTCCGGGACAGCCTCCTACGAGCAGTACTTC	CASESGTASYEQYF
.	TRBV5-6	.	TRBJ1-3	TGTGCCAGCAGCTTGCTCCCAGGGATCAATGGAAACACCATATATTTT	CASSLLPGINGNTIYF
.	TRBV10-3	TRBD1	TRBJ1-2	TGTGCCATCAGTGAGTCGGGGACAGGGTCTGGGGGCTACACCTTC	CAISESGTGSGGYTF
few	TRBV6-1	.	TRBJ2-7	TGTGCCAGCAGTGTGGGGGTGAGGACCTCCTACGAGCAGTACTTC	CASSVGVRTSYEQYF
few	TRBV10-3	TRBD2	TRBJ2-1	TGTGCCATCAGTAGGCTAGCGGGAGATAGAAATGAGCAGTTCTTC	CAISRLAGDRNEQFF
.	TRBV11-2	.	TRBJ2-7	TGTGCCAGCAGCTTAGTCCGGGGCAGCTACGAGCAGTACTTC	CASSLVRGSYEQYF
.	TRBV6-5	.	TRBJ1-1	TGTGCCAGCATGCGGGCAGCTCCTTCTGAAGCTTTCTTT	CASMRAAPSEAFF
.	TRBV4-1	.	TRBJ1-2	TGCGCCAGCAGCCACCTATTAAGCCGGGACACCTACACCTTC	CASSHLLSRDTYTF
.	TRBV11-1	.	TRBJ1-4	TGTGCCAGCAGCTTATGGAGCGGGGAAAAACTGTTTTTT	CASSLWSGEKLFF
.	TRBV19	TRBD2	TRBJ2-1	TGTGCCAGTAGTTCACAACGACTAGCGGGCGGGAATGAGCAGTTCTTC	CASSSQRLAGGNEQFF
.	TRBV5-8	TRBD1	TRBJ2-2	TGTGCCAGCAGCTCCGCCGGGGACAGCCGGCCCGGGGAGCTGTTTTTT	CASSSAGDSRPGELFF
.	TRBV6-1	.	TRBJ1-5	TGTGCCAGCAGTGAAGTATCCAATCAGCCCCAGCATTTT	CASSEVSNQPQHF
.	TRBV9	.	TRBJ1-6	TGTGCCAGCAGCGCGTTTGGGACCTATTCACCCCTCCACTTT	CASSAFGTYSPLHF
.	TRBV2	.	TRBJ1-1	TGTGCCAGCAGGACAAGGTGGACAGCCCGGAACACTGAAGCTTTCTTT	CASRTRWTARNTEAFF
.	TRBV5-6	.	TRBJ2-5	TGTGCCAGCAGCCCAGGGCCAGCGGAAGAGACCCAGTACTTC	CASSPGPAEETQYF
.	TRBV6-6	.	TRBJ2-7	TGTGCCAGCAGTTACTCGCTCTACGAGCAGTACTTC	CASSYSLYEQYF
.	TRBV29-1	.	TRBJ1-1	TGCAGCCCACGCAGGGTCGGAGGGGCTGAAGCTTTCTTT	CSPRRVGGAEAFF
once	TRBV11-2	TRBD2	TRBJ2-3	TGTGCCAGCAGCTTCCTAGCGGGGGCGGGCACAGATACGCAGTATTTT	CASSFLAGAGTDTQYF
.	TRBV4-3	.	TRBJ1-6	TGCGCCAGCAGCCAAGAGCCACATAATTCACCCCTCCACTTT	CASSQEPHNSPLHF
.	TRBV7-9	.	TRBJ1-6	TGTGCCAGCAGCCCCCAGAGGTTCCATTCACCCCTCCACTTT	CASSPQRFHSPLHF
.	TRBV7-9	.	TRBJ2-5	TGTGCCAGCAGCTCAAGGACCGGGCTGTTGGGGGAGACCCAGTACTTC	CASSSRTGLLGETQYF
.	TRBV2	.	TRBJ1-4	TGTGCCACCCAAACGGGGGGCAAGTCTAATGAAAAACTGTTTTTT	CATQTGGKSNEKLFF
once	TRBV2	.	TRBJ2-3	TGTGCCAGCAGTGACCAGGCAGGGCCGACATATACGCAGTATTTT	CASSDQAGPTYTQYF
.	TRBV25-1	.	TRBJ1-1	TGTGCCAGCAGTACGGGGGTCAACACTGAAGCTTTCTTT	CASSTGVNTEAFF
once	TRBV10-3	TRBD1	TRBJ2-7	TGTGCCGTCGGGACAGACAGATACGAGCAGTACTTC	CAVGTDRYEQYF
.	TRBV4-1	.	TRBJ1-2	TGCGCCAGCAGCCCCAACCTAGACACCGGCTACACCTTC	CASSPNLDTGYTF
.	TRBV6-5	.	TRBJ1-2	TGTGCCAGCAGCCGGGTGGGGGGAATCTATGGCTACACCTTC	CASSRVGGIYGYTF
.	TRBV11-1	TRBD2	TRBJ2-4	TGTGCCAGCAGCTACGAAGCGGGGGGATTAGCCAAAAACATTCAGTACTTC	CASSYEAGGLAKNIQYF
.	TRBV21-1	.	TRBJ1-2	TGTGCCAGCAGCAAAGCGCTGTGGGGCAGGGTGATTAACTATGGCTACACCTTC	CASSKALWGRVINYGYTF
.	TRBV4-3	.	TRBJ1-3	TGCGCCAGCAGCCAAGATAAGGGGTCTGGAAACACCATATATTTT	CASSQDKGSGNTIYF
.	TRBV7-9	TRBD1	TRBJ2-7	TGTGCCAGCAGCCCTCGTCTAGGGACAGGGAGTCGCGAGCAGTACTTC	CASSPRLGTGSREQYF
.	TRBV18	TRBD1	TRBJ1-2	TGTGCCAGCTCACCGACTGAAAGGGGGCGAGGCTATGGCTACACCTTC	CASSPTERGRGYGYTF
once	TRBV19	.	TRBJ1-1	TGTGCCAGTAGTCGATACGGGTACGAAGCTTTCTTT	CASSRYGYEAFF
.	TRBV6-6	TRBD1	TRBJ1-6	TGTGCCAGCAGTTACCGGGGACAGGGAGTCGATTCACCCCTCCACTTT	CASSYRGQGVDSPLHF
.	TRBV6-5	.	TRBJ1-5	TGTGCCAGCAGTTACTCAGGGTTGGGGGGGCAGCCCCAGCATTTT	CASSYSGLGGQPQHF
.	TRBV4-3	TRBD1	TRBJ2-7	TGCGCCAGCAGCCAAGATCGGACAGGGTACACCTACGAGCAGTACTTC	CASSQDRTGYTYEQYF
.	TRBV11-2	.	TRBJ1-1	TGTGCCAGCAGCTTAGGAGGGGGGCCTGAAGCTTTCTTT	CASSLGGGPEAFF
.	TRBV10-2	TRBD1	TRBJ1-1	TGCGCCACCTCAGAGACAGGGGGCAGAACTGAAGCTTTCTTT	CATSETGGRTEAFF
.	TRBV5-1	TRBD1	TRBJ2-3	TGCGCCAGCAGCTTGGGCCCGGGACAGGGGGAAGATACGCAGTATTTT	CASSLGPGQGEDTQYF
.	TRBV20-1	.	TRBJ1-1	TGCAGTGCTAGGGGCGACACTGAAGCTTTCTTT	CSARGDTEAFF
.	TRBV19	.	TRBJ2-5	TGTGCCAGTAGTGGCCGGGACGTTCAGTACTTC	CASSGRDVQYF